Below, 5 T cell receptor beta chains from the same sample are listed, as sequenced in a study of PD-1 blockade in classical Hodgkin lymphoma. Relapse was seen in all patients after autologous stem cell transplantation, and brentuximab vedotin exposure was variable. Assay: immunoSEQ multiplex PCR; the TCRdb copy retains only in-frame clones and omits some. The sample has about 110,000 clones; 89% are singletons. Material: peripheral blood mononuclear cells (PBMCs), obtained before the second cycle of nivolumab. The receptors originated from a human donor with classical Hodgkin lymphoma.

The V gene is TRBV7-2, the J gene TRBJ2-5, with 8 bases aligning to TRBD1. CDR1 SGHTA and CDR2 FQGNSA come from the germline V gene. V shed 10 bases, J shed 3 bases, and the junction held 4 bases outside the gene matches. The CDR3 contains 12 residues. CDR3 sequence reads: CATMTGEETQYF. The CDR3, as DNA: TGTGCCACCATGACAGGGGAAGAGACCCAGTACTTC.

The V gene is TRBV11-2, the J gene TRBJ2-2, with D unclear. The germline CDR1 and CDR2 sequences are SGHAT and FQNNGV. The CDR3 has 13 residues. V was shortened by 5 bases and J by 7 bases, with 11 bases between the two germline ends. The DNA of the CDR3 is TGTGCCAGCAGCCCTCGACTGGGCGGGGAGCTGTTTTTT. It encodes CASSPRLGGELFF.

This chain joins TRBV9 and TRBJ2-2, with D possibly called TRBD1 or TRBD2 (5 bases each). The CDR3 has 15 amino acids. Trimming left V 1 base short and J 4 bases short, with 11 bases between. Germline V CDR1 and CDR2: SGDLS, YYNGEE. Here the CDR3 DNA reads TGTGCCAGCAGCGTAATGGGGGAGCGCACCGGGGAGCTGTTTTTT. Protein sequence: CASSVMGERTGELFF.

The chain uses TRBV5-4 and TRBJ1-1; D is unresolved. The CDR3 spans 12 residues. Germline V gene data show CDR1 as SGHNT and CDR2 as YYREEE (reference sequence). V was shortened by 10 bases and J by 3 bases, with 13 bases between the two germline ends. The chain's CDR3 is CAGFNRDTEAFF. CDR3 bases: TGTGCCGGGTTCAACCGGGACACTGAAGCTTTCTTT. The variable domain in full, with the rest retrieved from reference TRBV5-4 and TRBJ1-1, is ETGVTQSPTHLIKTRGQQVTLRCSSQSGHNTVSWYQQALGQGPQFIFQYYREEENGRGNFPPRFSGLQFPNYSSELNVNALELDDSALYLCAGFNRDTEAFFGQGTRLTVV.

This sequence joins TRBV6-5 and TRBJ2-7, with 10 bases lining up with TRBD1. The CDR3 loop spans 15 amino acids. Trimming cost V 7 bases and J 5 bases; bases outside gene matches: 11. Germline CDR1 and CDR2: MNHEY and SVGAGI. Here the CDR3 DNA reads TGTGCCAGCATGATACGGGGGGACAGGGGCCACGAGCAGTACTTC. Amino acid sequence: CASMIRGDRGHEQYF.